The source of this T cell receptor (beta chain) is a study of identical twins. Study findings and constraints: Twins shared out-of-frame alpha sequences with excess low generation probability. Fewer insertions were carried by abundant cord blood beta clonotypes, but none was seen in memory repertoires.

V gave up 1 base and J gave up 4 bases, with 7 bases separating them. CDR3 length equals 13 residues. This clonotype was detected many times. Its antigen is currently unknown. MiXCR was run by TCRdb on the 5' RACE reads, yielding one entry per CDR3 protein. This sample has more than 1.5 million distinct CDR3 sequences, with under 35% found just once. Sequenced material: cord blood. The chain combines TRBV12-3 or TRBV12-4 with TRBJ1-2; tentative D call: TRBD1 (5 bases). The origin of this receptor is a newborn girl in good health. CDR3 DNA: TGTGCCAGCAGTTTAGGACAGACCTATGGCTACACCTTC. Protein product: CASSLGQTYGYTF.